Listed here are 21 T cell receptor beta chains from one sample, sequenced in a study of blood T cell repertoires in COVID-19. Profiling relied on immunoSEQ multiplex PCR, and the TCRdb table lists in-frame clones only, not all of them. The sample contains some 310,000 clones, roughly 87% of which appear only once. Sample: peripheral blood. These receptors were collected from a middle-aged man with active or convalescent COVID-19.

This clone was seen more than once but under ten times. V usage is TRBV5-6 and J usage is TRBJ2-7, with D perhaps TRBD1 (6 bases). V lost 4 bases to trimming and J lost 2 bases, with 10 bases between them. The CDR3 totals 13 residues. Germline values: CDR1 SGHDT, CDR2 YYEEEE. The CDR3 region has the DNA TGTGCCAGCAGCCCGGGACACCCCTACGAGCAGTACTTC. This translates into CASSPGHPYEQYF.

The V call is TRBV6-1, the J call TRBJ1-4; D may be TRBD1 (6 bases). This CDR3 is 15 amino acids long. With 3 bases removed from V and 0 bases from J, the gap between germline ends came to 8 bases. Germline V gene sequence: CDR1 MNHNS, CDR2 SASEGT. CDR3 loop: CASSEDRATNEKLFF. For the CDR3, the DNA is TGTGCCAGCAGTGAGGACAGAGCAACTAATGAAAAACTGTTTTTT.

This clone has just a few counts. The rearrangement links TRBV7-9 to TRBJ1-1; D ambiguous. The ends were cut back, 0 bases at V and 5 bases at J, with 10 bases in the middle. Looked up from germline, CDR1 is SEHNR and CDR2 is FQNEAQ (reference sequence). The CDR3 consists of 14 residues. CDR3 amino acids: CASSLAPPSTEAFF. The CDR3 nucleotides read TGTGCCAGCAGCTTAGCGCCCCCCAGTACTGAAGCTTTCTTT.

Only a few counts were recorded for this clone. The rearrangement links TRBV29-1 to TRBJ2-7; TRBD1 matches at 8 bases. The germline V gene encodes CDR1 SQVTM and CDR2 ANQGSEA. Trimming removed 6 bases from V and 1 base from J; junction bases left unmatched: 8. The CDR3 covers 14 residues. In DNA form, the CDR3 reads TGCAGCGTCGTCCGGGACAGGTATTCCTACGAGCAGTACTTC. Encoded protein: CSVVRDRYSYEQYF.

This rearrangement joins TRBV21-1 to TRBJ2-1; the table assigns TRBD2, which was not confirmed against the DNA. TRBV21-1 is flagged as a pseudogene. The CDR3 is 17 amino acids. This chain's CDR3 is CASSKVKRSGNYNEQFF. CDR3 in DNA: TGTGCCAGCAGCAAAGTGAAGCGAAGCGGAAACTACAATGAGCAGTTCTTC.

In its sample, this clone was seen once. The chain joins TRBV4-3 to TRBJ2-7; D is ambiguous. CDR3 length equals 14 residues. Germline CDR1 and CDR2: LGHNA and YSLEER. Trimming pared 1 base from V and 0 bases from J, leaving 7 bases between. Here the CDR3 DNA reads TGCGCCAGCAGCCAAGGAGCGTACTCCTACGAGCAGTACTTC. Protein sequence: CASSQGAYSYEQYF.

This rearrangement joins TRBV9 to TRBJ1-4; D perhaps matches TRBD1 (6 bases). Germline CDR1 reads SGDLS; CDR2 reads YYNGEE. CDR3 size: 15 residues. Trimming removed 2 bases from V and 7 bases from J, with 15 bases in between. CDR3 coding DNA: TGTGCCAGCAGCGTGGGGGCAGGGACGGCTGAAAAACTGTTTTTT. This encodes CASSVGAGTAEKLFF.

The genes are TRBV18 and TRBJ2-4; D possibly corresponds to TRBD1 (6 bases). V was clipped by 3 bases and J by 6 bases, with 24 bases between them. In germline, CDR1 is KGHSH, CDR2 LQKENI. CDR3 length: 18 residues. The CDR3 DNA follows: TGTGCCAGCTCACCCATAGCCCCGGGGCAGGGGTTCCCAAACATTCAGTACTTC. Its translation is CASSPIAPGQGFPNIQYF.

The chain links TRBV30 to TRBJ2-5; D unresolved. CDR1 GTSNPN and CDR2 SVGIG come from the germline V gene (reference sequence). The CDR3 consists of 12 residues. With 0 bases removed from V and 6 bases from J, the gap between germline ends came to 8 bases. The CDR3 is CAWSVAPKTQYF. CDR3 nucleotides: TGTGCCTGGAGTGTAGCACCGAAGACCCAGTACTTC.

The chain has TRBV24-1 and TRBJ2-2; D remains ambiguous. Germline V gives CDR1 KGHDR, CDR2 SFDVKD. V shed 2 bases and J shed 6 bases, with 18 bases lying between them. The CDR3 extends over 17 amino acids. The CDR3 coding sequence is TGTGCCACCAGTGATTCACCACCCGCCTCTTTAGCCGGGGAGCTGTTTTTT. It encodes CATSDSPPASLAGELFF.

This clone was observed once. V gene TRBV19 combines with J gene TRBJ2-1; TRBD2 matches at 9 bases. This CDR3 region has 15 residues. CDR1 is LNHDA, CDR2 SQIVND, per germline (reference sequence). Trimming at V came to 4 bases and at J to 6 bases, leaving 7 bases not matched to a gene. The CDR3 region has the DNA TGTGCCAGTAGTAGGGCGGGGGGGCTCATCAATGAGCAGTTCTTC. Translation: CASSRAGGLINEQFF. Full variable domain (outside the CDR3, taken from reference TRBV19 and TRBJ2-1): DGGITQSPKYLFRKEGQNVTLSCEQNLNHDAMYWYRQDPGQGLRLIYYSQIVNDFQKGDIAEGYSVSREKKESFPLTVTSAQKNPTAFYLCASSRAGGLINEQFFGPGTRLTVL.

The chain uses TRBV3-1 (or the pseudogene TRBV3-2) and TRBJ2-1, with 7 bases fitting TRBD1. After removal of 0 bases from V and 15 bases from J, the junction contained 8 bases not matched to a gene. CDR1 and CDR2 (germline): LGHDT, YNNKEL (reference sequence). CDR3 length: 13 residues. The DNA of the CDR3 is TGTGCCAGCAGCCAAGATGCAAGGGGGCGCGGGTTCTTC. Translation gives CASSQDARGRGFF.

The genes are TRBV7-9 and TRBJ1-1, with D tentatively TRBD1 (5 bases). Germline values: CDR1 SEHNR, CDR2 FQNEAQ (reference sequence). The length of the CDR3 is 14 residues. V shed 3 bases and J shed 0 bases, with 8 bases lying between them. The chain's CDR3 is CASSFGTLNTEAFF. The CDR3 DNA sequence: TGTGCCAGCAGCTTTGGGACTTTGAACACTGAAGCTTTCTTT.

J is TRBJ2-5 and V is TRBV27; TRBD1 matches 7 bases. The length of the CDR3 is 14 residues. V shed 6 bases, J shed 7 bases, and the junction held 11 bases outside the gene matches. Germline V gives CDR1 MNHEY, CDR2 SMNVEV (reference sequence). The chain's CDR3 is CASRPTGPRGTQYF. The DNA of the CDR3 is TGTGCCAGCAGGCCGACAGGGCCAAGAGGGACCCAGTACTTC.

This chain joins TRBV6-2 or TRBV6-3 and TRBJ2-7; D may be TRBD2 (6 bases). The CDR3 length is 15 residues. Germline values: CDR1 MNHEY, CDR2 SVGEGT. The V end lost 0 bases, the J end lost 2 bases, and 11 bases lay between the germline ends. CDR3 nucleotides: TGTGCCAGCAGTTACTCGGGGACTGGGACCTACGAGCAGTACTTC. Encoded protein: CASSYSGTGTYEQYF.

V usage is TRBV28 and J usage is TRBJ1-6; D unresolved. Per the germline V gene, CDR1 is MDHEN and CDR2 is SYDVKM. Trimming removed 2 bases from V and 5 bases from J, with 22 bases in between. The CDR3 has 19 residues. CDR3 protein: CASSLGGRPGSLNNSPLHF. Written as DNA, the CDR3 is TGTGCCAGCAGTTTAGGAGGTCGACCTGGAAGTCTAAATAATTCACCCCTCCACTTT.

J is TRBJ2-6 and V is TRBV29-1; D gene ambiguous. Deletions cut 4 bases from V and 0 bases from J, with 7 bases between. There are 14 residues in the CDR3. Germline V gene lookup returns CDR1 SQVTM and CDR2 ANQGSEA. The CDR3 here is CSVVVSSGANVLTF. CDR3 nucleotides: TGCAGCGTTGTGGTGAGCTCTGGGGCCAACGTCCTGACTTTC.

The J gene is TRBJ1-2, the V gene TRBV5-5; 9 bases match TRBD1. This CDR3 comprises 14 residues. Trimming removed 5 bases from V and 3 bases from J; junction bases left unmatched: 5. Germline loops: CDR1 SGHKS, CDR2 YYEKEE (reference sequence). The CDR3 reads CASRPTGGDYGYTF. The CDR3 DNA sequence: TGTGCCAGCAGACCCACAGGGGGCGACTATGGCTACACCTTC.

This chain's CDR3 is CASRSLAGRYNEQFF. DNA for the CDR3: TGTGCCAGCAGATCACTAGCGGGACGATACAATGAGCAGTTCTTC. The chain employs TRBV2 and TRBJ2-1; 10 bases map to TRBD2. The ends lost 6 bases at V and 4 bases at J; junction bases unmatched: 6. The CDR3 extends over 15 amino acids. CDR1 and CDR2 from the germline V gene are SNHLY and FYNNEI. Variable domain in full (rest from reference TRBV2 and TRBJ2-1): EPEVTQTPSHQVTQMGQEVILRCVPISNHLYFYWYRQILGQKVEFLVSFYNNEISEKSEIFDDQFSVERPDGSNFTLKIRSTKLEDSAMYFCASRSLAGRYNEQFFGPGTRLTVL.

The sample holds a few counts of this clone. The V call is TRBV27, the J call TRBJ2-3, with TRBD1 matching 8 bases. Per germline, CDR1 MNHEY and CDR2 SMNVEV (reference sequence). The CDR3 runs to 14 residues. V was clipped by 5 bases and J by 1 base; unmatched bases: 2. CDR3 amino acids: CASSVDRGTDTQYF. For the CDR3, the DNA is TGTGCCAGCAGTGTGGACAGGGGCACAGATACGCAGTATTTT.

The genes are TRBV5-1 and TRBJ2-7; TRBD1 aligns across 10 bases. Germline V gene data show CDR1 as SGHRS and CDR2 as YFSETQ. The V segment lost 4 bases and the J segment 2 bases; nucleotides outside the gene matches: 18. The CDR3 loop spans 19 amino acids. CDR3 in amino acids: CASSPTGGAEAGLAYEQYF. The CDR3 coding sequence is TGCGCCAGCAGCCCGACAGGGGGCGCAGAGGCGGGGCTTGCCTACGAGCAGTACTTC.